The 18 T cell receptor beta chains below come from one sample, sequenced in a study of metastatic and nonmetastatic thyroid tumors. TCRdb re-analyzed the PCR reads through MiXCR. The table shows some 17,000 clones, with under 30% occurring only once. Thyroid surgery took place with no prior treatment in any patient. The sequencing sample was made of blood. The receptors shown here come from a male donor with papillary thyroid cancer or a benign thyroid nodule (not recorded which). Some clones in this sample may be carry-over from other donors' samples.

The sample holds many counts of this clone. The chain employs TRBV19 and TRBJ1-1, with a weak D call TRBD1 (5 bases). CDR3 length equals 13 residues. Trimming removed 4 bases at V and 4 bases at J, with 10 bases between. Germline-derived CDR1 and CDR2 are LNHDA and SQIVND (reference sequence). CDR3 coding DNA: TGTGCCAGTAGTAGTCGGGGGAGCACTGAAGCTTTCTTT. Residues: CASSSRGSTEAFF.

Many counts were recorded for this clone. This chain uses TRBV9 with TRBJ2-1; a possible D gene is TRBD2 (6 bases). Germline V gene sequence: CDR1 SGDLS, CDR2 YYNGEE. This CDR3 is 13 amino acids long. The V gene lost 4 bases and the J gene lost 10 bases, with 15 bases spanning the gap. Written as DNA, the CDR3 is TGTGCCAGCAGCTTATATAGCGGAGAAGAGCAGTTCTTC. Translation: CASSLYSGEEQFF.

This clone was seen a handful of times. The J gene is TRBJ1-1, the V gene TRBV6-1, with TRBD1 identical over 10 bases. The CDR3 extends over 14 amino acids. V gave up 10 bases and J gave up 4 bases; unmatched junction bases: 9. Germline V gene sequence: CDR1 MNHNS, CDR2 SASEGT. CDR3: CAITGTGDSTEAFF. CDR3 in DNA: TGTGCCATCACCGGGACAGGGGACAGCACTGAAGCTTTCTTT.

This clone has a count of ten or more. A much larger clonotype is one base distant, so this may be a read error. The chain employs TRBV11-2 and TRBJ1-1; TRBD1 might be the D (6 bases). Trimming left V 3 bases short and J 3 bases short, with 11 bases between. The germline CDR1 and CDR2 sequences are SGHAT and FQNNGV. The CDR3 is 14 amino acids. CDR3 loop: CASSFRGRDTEAFF. The DNA of the CDR3 is TGTGCCAGCAGCTTCAGGGGCAGGGACACTGAAGCTTTCTTT. The entire variable domain, with the rest obtained from reference TRBV11-2 and TRBJ1-1, is as follows: EAGVAQSPRYKIIEKRQSVAFWCNPISGHATLYWYQQILGQGPKLLIQFQNNGVVDDSQLPKDRFSAERLKGVDSTLKIQPAKLEDSAVYLCASSFRGRDTEAFFGQGTRLTVV.

This clone has a count of ten or more. This chain connects TRBV28 to TRBJ1-1; D uncertain. The CDR3 is 13 residues long. Germline V lookup: CDR1 MDHEN, CDR2 SYDVKM. Trimming removed 2 bases at V and 0 bases at J, with 4 bases between. This CDR3 reads CASSLQVNTEAFF. Written as DNA, the CDR3 is TGTGCCAGCAGTTTACAGGTGAACACTGAAGCTTTCTTT.

The sample holds one count of this clone. This chain connects TRBV20-1 to TRBJ2-7; 9 nucleotides line up with TRBD1. The CDR3 has 13 amino acids. After removal of 6 bases from V and 0 bases from J, the junction contained 3 bases not matched to a gene. Germline CDR1 and CDR2: DFQATT and SNEGSKA (reference sequence). The CDR3 loop reads CSAQTGGSYEQYF. Written as DNA, the CDR3 is TGCAGTGCACAGACAGGGGGCTCCTACGAGCAGTACTTC.

This clone has at least ten counts. The genes are TRBV30 and TRBJ2-7; 7 bases are shared with TRBD2. This CDR3 is built from 12 residues. V trimming: 5 bases; J trimming: 3 bases; junction bases outside the gene matches: 4. CDR1 is GTSNPN, CDR2 SVGIG, per germline (reference sequence). The CDR3 region is CAWSSGDYEQYF. DNA of the CDR3: TGTGCCTGGTCGAGCGGGGACTACGAGCAGTACTTC.

The J gene is TRBJ2-2, the V gene TRBV20-1, with 9 nucleotides matching TRBD2. V lost 3 bases to trimming and J lost 5 bases; unmatched junction nucleotides: 4. The CDR3 covers 14 residues. Germline-derived CDR1 and CDR2 are DFQATT and SNEGSKA (reference sequence). CDR3 sequence reads: CSASASGETGELFF. The CDR3, as DNA: TGCAGTGCTAGCGCTAGCGGGGAAACCGGGGAGCTGTTTTTT.

A few counts support this clone. The gene calls are TRBV28 and TRBJ2-7; D call uncertain. Looked up from germline, CDR1 is MDHEN and CDR2 is SYDVKM. Trimming pared 3 bases from V and 0 bases from J, leaving 6 bases between. This CDR3 comprises 13 residues. CDR3 DNA sequence: TGTGCCAGCAGTTTCTTGGACTCCTACGAGCAGTACTTC. This codes for CASSFLDSYEQYF.

A note on this clone: One end of the junction does not line up with germline, which may come from a read error. V usage is TRBV13 and J usage is TRBJ1-1, with D unclear. Germline-derived CDR1 and CDR2 are PRHDT and FYEKMQ (reference sequence). The CDR3 length is 13 residues. CDR3 nucleotide sequence: TGTGCCAGCAGCTTAGTCATGAAAACTGAAGATTTCTTT. It translates to CASSLVMKTEDFF.

This chain uses TRBV20-1 with TRBJ2-7; TRBD1 matches at 7 bases. CDR3 length: 15 residues. Unmatched junction bases numbered 16, after V lost 6 bases and J lost 5 bases. The germline CDR1 and CDR2 sequences are DFQATT and SNEGSKA (reference sequence). CDR3 sequence reads: CSASSIRTGDNEQYF. The CDR3, as DNA: TGCAGTGCCAGTTCGATTCGGACAGGAGATAACGAGCAGTACTTC.

The gene calls are TRBV3-1 and TRBJ1-5; no clear D gene. The germline gives CDR1 LGHDT, CDR2 YNNKEL (reference sequence). V was pared by 0 bases and J by 6 bases, with 12 bases between. CDR3 length: 15 residues. CDR3 sequence (DNA): TGTGCCAGCAGCCAAGATCTGGGCACAAGTCAGCCCCAGCATTTT. This translates into CASSQDLGTSQPQHF.

The sample holds many counts of this clone. The chain links TRBV7-8 to TRBJ2-5; weak D call: TRBD2 (6 bases). The CDR3 is 14 amino acids. V was pared by 7 bases and J by 5 bases, with 17 bases between. Per the germline V gene, CDR1 is SGHVS and CDR2 is FQNEAQ. CDR3 sequence: CASKPSFGGETQYF. CDR3 sequence (DNA): TGTGCCAGCAAGCCCTCCTTTGGGGGGGAGACCCAGTACTTC.

This clone was observed many times. The gene calls are TRBV5-1 and TRBJ2-3; 9 bases match TRBD2. Trimming cost V 6 bases and J 7 bases; bases outside gene matches: 12. The CDR3 has 15 residues. Germline V CDR1 and CDR2: SGHRS, YFSETQ. CDR3 protein: CASTTDGSGSNTQYF. In nucleotides, the CDR3 is TGCGCCAGCACCACGGACGGTAGCGGGAGTAATACGCAGTATTTT.

This clone is classed as medium-sized (0.01 to 0.1%). This chain connects TRBV6-1 to TRBJ1-6, with D possibly TRBD1 on 5 matching bases. Trimming pared 8 bases from V and 0 bases from J, leaving 14 bases between. CDR1 is MNHNS, CDR2 SASEGT, per germline. The CDR3 covers 16 residues. The CDR3 spells CASGAPIHSYNSPLHF. The DNA of the CDR3 is TGTGCCAGCGGGGCCCCGATCCACTCCTATAATTCACCCCTCCACTTT.

The chain has TRBV30 and TRBJ2-7; D call uncertain. The CDR3 length is 12 residues. Germline loops: CDR1 GTSNPN, CDR2 SVGIG (reference sequence). V was clipped by 2 bases and J by 4 bases, with 9 bases between them. CDR3 residues: CAWSKVGYEQYF. CDR3 DNA: TGTGCCTGGAGTAAAGTCGGGTACGAGCAGTACTTC. The full variable domain, with the rest looked up from reference TRBV30 and TRBJ2-7, is SQTIHQWPATLVQPVGSPLSLECTVEGTSNPNLYWYRQAAGRGLQLLFYSVGIGQISSEVPQNLSASRPQDRQFILSSKKLLLSDSGFYLCAWSKVGYEQYFGPGTRLTVT.

The sample holds many counts of this clone. The chain is built from TRBV3-1 and TRBJ1-6; no clear D. V gave up 1 base and J gave up 14 bases, with 9 bases separating them. This CDR3 spans 12 amino acids. Germline V gene sequence: CDR1 LGHDT, CDR2 YNNKEL (reference sequence). The CDR3 nucleotides read TGTGCCAGCAGCCAAGGGGGTTCCTCCCTCCACTTT. Protein: CASSQGGSSLHF.

By sample share, this clone is medium-sized (0.01 to 0.1%). This sequence joins TRBV20-1 and TRBJ2-7; D is perhaps TRBD1 (6 bases). The CDR3 extends over 12 amino acids. V lost 2 bases and J lost 3, with 8 bases in between. Looked up from germline, CDR1 is DFQATT and CDR2 is SNEGSKA (reference sequence). The CDR3 reads CSARQGYYEQYF. As DNA, the CDR3 is TGCAGTGCTAGACAGGGGTACTACGAGCAGTACTTC.